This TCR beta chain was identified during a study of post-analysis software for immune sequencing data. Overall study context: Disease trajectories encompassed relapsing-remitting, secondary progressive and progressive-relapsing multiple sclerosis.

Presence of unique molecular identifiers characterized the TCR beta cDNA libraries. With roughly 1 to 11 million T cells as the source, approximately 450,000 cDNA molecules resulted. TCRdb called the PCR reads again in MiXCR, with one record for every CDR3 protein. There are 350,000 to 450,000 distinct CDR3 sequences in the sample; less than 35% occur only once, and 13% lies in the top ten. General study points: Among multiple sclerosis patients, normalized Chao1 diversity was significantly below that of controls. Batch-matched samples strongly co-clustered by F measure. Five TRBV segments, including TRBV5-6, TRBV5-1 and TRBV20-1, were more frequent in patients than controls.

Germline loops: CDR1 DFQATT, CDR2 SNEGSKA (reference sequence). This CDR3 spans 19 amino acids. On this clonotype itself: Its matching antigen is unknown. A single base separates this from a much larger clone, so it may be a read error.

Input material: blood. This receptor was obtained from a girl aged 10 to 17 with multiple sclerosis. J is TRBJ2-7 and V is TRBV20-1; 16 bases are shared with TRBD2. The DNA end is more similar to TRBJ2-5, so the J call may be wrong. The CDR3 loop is CSASPPGTSGGAGQETQYF. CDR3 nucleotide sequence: TGCAGTGCTAGCCCACCGGGGACTAGCGGGGGGGCCGGTCAAGAGACCCAGTACTTC.